Sequencing of this TCR beta chain was carried out in a study of monozygotic twins with cystic fibrosis (dated by TCRdb to the early 2020s). The study in broad terms: Barcoded libraries were prepared from 2.5 to 3.5 micrograms of fragmented DNA with roughly 16 PCR cycles. Twins were ranked among approximately 1,100 cohort participants for weight-for-height and FEVPerc (FEV1 disease centile) on the day of blood sampling. Data for three of the twin pairs had already been reported earlier in a different context. TCR beta repertoires were compared within and between 16 monozygotic twin pairs with cystic fibrosis so that genetic influence on V and J gene usage could be assessed. Ten female and six male twin pairs, aged about 2.0 to 36.4 years (median about 9.4 years) and mostly children and adolescents, were included in the cohort.

The twin pairs came from the European Cystic Fibrosis Twin and Sibling Study Cohort, a cohort that recruited patients from over a hundred CF clinics across 14 European countries. Both zygosity and CFTR genotype were checked in-house, and zygosity was tested with multiplex PCR across nine short tandem repeat loci. Peripheral blood was taken from each twin, and clinical parameters were recorded on the day of blood sampling. Genomic DNA was isolated from peripheral blood cells with phenol/chloroform and kept in TE buffer at 4 degrees C. The study at large found these results: The greatest similarity to the co-twin was observed for V gene usage in 13 of 16 pairs and for J usage in 8 of 16 pairs, which suggested genetic constraints. Monozygotic CF twin pairs shared significantly more nucleotide-identical clonotypes within each pair than unrelated CF individuals shared with one another (P = 0.000026, Mann-Whitney). Simpson clonality tended to be low (median around 0.0095), which suggests a naive-dominated repertoire, although clonality was higher in the most severely affected patients. The cohort was small, and the number of shared CDR3s showed no association with age, concordance or disease severity.

Following the manufacturer's instructions, TCR beta CDR3 regions were amplified by multiplex PCR with the immunoSEQ immune profiling system. An Illumina NextSeq system was used to carry out the sequencing. Under the source paper's analysis protocol: Sequence data were processed on the immunoSEQ Analyzer platform, and clonality was computed as the square root of Simpson's index of productive rearrangements. V and J usage similarity was measured by Jensen-Shannon distance, and CDR3 generation probabilities were computed with OLGA. Shared CDR3 sequences were searched in the immuneACCESS database (August 2020) and in VDJdb (December 2020). TCRdb's version of the immuneACCESS table is confined to in-frame rearrangements and falls short of the full clone set. An unresolved V gene accounts for under half of the shortfall where checked; the remainder is of unknown origin. That table gives V, J and clone size, and the DNA gave D and trimming. The sample yields about 22,000 clones; roughly 89% were counted once. In total, the top ten clones hold roughly 1.3% of the sample.

Measured from the cysteine to the phenylalanine, the CDR3 is 16 residues long. CDR3 DNA only is kept here, 48 bases in frame from base 1. CDR1 and CDR2 are drawn from the germline V gene: SGHAT, FQNNGV. V ends up 6 bases short and J 2 bases short, with an unmatched junction base count of 11. In its sample, this clone was seen once. Its antigen is unknown. Base qualities are not recorded, but no much larger clone differs from it by a single base. The origin of this receptor is a woman younger than 45 with cystic fibrosis. Sequencing used blood. Recombination joined TRBV11-2 with TRBJ2-7, and 9 bases in between align with TRBD1. The bases read TGTGCCAGCAGTCGAACCTCCGGGACAGGGCCCTACGAGCAGTACTTC. Its protein is CASSRTSGTGPYEQYF.